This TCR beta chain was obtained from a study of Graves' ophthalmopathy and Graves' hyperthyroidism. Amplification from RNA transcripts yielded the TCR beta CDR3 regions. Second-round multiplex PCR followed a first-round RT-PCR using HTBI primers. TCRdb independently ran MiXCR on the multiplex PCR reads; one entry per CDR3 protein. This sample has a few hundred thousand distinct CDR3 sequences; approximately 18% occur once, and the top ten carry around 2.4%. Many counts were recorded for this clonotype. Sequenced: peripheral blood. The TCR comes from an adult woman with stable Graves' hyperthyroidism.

CDR3 region: CASSPGQGSTEAFF. CDR3 coding DNA: TGTGCCAGCAGTCCGGGACAGGGGAGCACTGAAGCTTTCTTT. This chain connects TRBV27 to TRBJ1-1; 10 bases agree with TRBD1. Germline V lookup: CDR1 MNHEY, CDR2 SMNVEV (reference sequence). Unmatched junction bases numbered 4, after V lost 5 bases and J lost 4 bases. The CDR3 sequence is 14 residues long.